Presented here are 30 T cell receptor beta chains from one specimen sequenced in a study of T cells in Graves' hyperthyroidism and ophthalmopathy. Amplification of TCR beta CDR3 regions used RNA as the template. Researchers ran a first-round RT-PCR on the TCR CDR3 using the HTBI primer set. MiXCR, run by TCRdb on the multiplex PCR reads, gives a single entry per CDR3 protein. The sample carries roughly 380,000 distinct CDR3 sequences, approximately 15% recorded once. The sample consisted of blood. The receptors stem from a woman aged 55-70 years with Graves' hyperthyroidism.

A few counts support this clonotype. An end of the junction does not agree with germline; a read error may underlie this. CDR3 nucleotide sequence: TGTGCCAGCAGCCCCTTCCCGAATAGCGGGCCCTACAATGGGCAGTTCTTC. Residues: CASSPFPNSGPYNGQFF. This sequence joins TRBV7-6 and TRBJ2-1; TRBD2 matches 7 bases. The CDR3 runs to 17 residues. Per germline, CDR1 SGHVS and CDR2 FNYEAQ. Looking up the rest from reference TRBV7-6 and TRBJ2-1 gives the full variable domain: GAGVSQSPRYKVTKRGQDVALRCDPISGHVSLYWYRQALGQGPEFLTYFNYEAQQDKSGLPNDRFSAERPEGSISTLTIQRTEQRDSAMYRCASSPFPNSGPYNGQFFGPGTRLTVL.

The rearrangement joins TRBV11-1 to TRBJ2-2; tentative D call: TRBD2 (7 bases). CDR1 SGHAT and CDR2 FQDESV come from the germline V gene (reference sequence). There are 15 residues in the CDR3. Trimming pared 8 bases from V and 2 bases from J, leaving 15 bases between. The CDR3 spells CASWGASGNTGELFF. Here the CDR3 DNA reads TGTGCCAGCTGGGGGGCTAGCGGAAACACCGGGGAGCTGTTTTTT.

This clonotype was recorded many times. The V gene is TRBV5-1, the J gene TRBJ2-7; 9 bases map to TRBD1. Germline CDR1 is SGHRS and CDR2 is YFSETQ. V gave up 4 bases and J gave up 2 bases; unmatched junction bases: 7. This CDR3 is built from 15 residues. The CDR3 DNA reads TGCGCCAGCAGCCCGGGACAGGGAAATCCCTACGAGCAGTACTTC. It codes for CASSPGQGNPYEQYF.

Concerning this clonotype itself: A clone one base away is much larger, so this may be a read error. The chain carries TRBV18 and TRBJ1-1, with 7 nucleotides matching TRBD1. Germline lookup yields CDR1 KGHSH and CDR2 LQKENI. The CDR3 runs to 16 residues. V gave up 3 bases and J gave up 7 bases; unmatched junction bases: 14. CDR3 coding DNA: TGTGCCAGCTCACCTCCCGGGACAGCCTTTAAAAGTGAAGCTTTCTTT. It specifies CASSPPGTAFKSEAFF.

This clonotype was picked up many times. The chain joins TRBV7-9 to TRBJ2-2; 7 bases match TRBD2. Losses at the gene ends were 7 bases for V and 3 bases for J; bases not matched to a gene: 8. Germline values: CDR1 SEHNR, CDR2 FQNEAQ (reference sequence). The CDR3 runs to 15 residues. The CDR3 spells CASIGTTVDTGELFF. CDR3 nucleotides: TGTGCCAGCATTGGGACTACTGTAGACACCGGGGAGCTGTTTTTT.

The rearrangement joins TRBV4-1 to TRBJ2-1; weak D call: TRBD1 (5 bases). Looked up from germline, CDR1 is MGHRA and CDR2 is YSYEKL. V was cut by 2 bases and J by 0 bases, with 8 bases left in between. This CDR3 spans 15 amino acids. CDR3 loop: CASSQRQGSYNEQFF. The CDR3 region has the DNA TGCGCCAGCAGCCAACGTCAGGGCTCCTACAATGAGCAGTTCTTC.

In this sample, this clonotype turned up a few times. V usage is TRBV5-4 and J usage is TRBJ2-7, with unresolved D. V lost 0 bases, J lost 5 bases, and 9 bases lay in between. In germline, CDR1 is SGHNT, CDR2 YYREEE (reference sequence). The CDR3 has 13 amino acids. The CDR3 DNA is TGTGCCAGCAGCTTGGCCGGGCTGAACGAGCAGTACTTC. Its translation: CASSLAGLNEQYF.

The table lists this clonotype with a few counts. The chain joins TRBV6-1 to TRBJ2-7, with D tentatively TRBD2 (5 bases). The CDR3 extends over 13 amino acids. V was clipped by 8 bases and J by 2 bases, with 13 bases between them. The germline V gene encodes CDR1 MNHNS and CDR2 SASEGT. The CDR3 sequence is CASAQRTPYEQYF. The CDR3 DNA reads as TGTGCCAGCGCCCAGCGGACTCCCTACGAGCAGTACTTC.

In its sample, this clonotype was seen many times. The rearrangement links TRBV28 to TRBJ2-7; 10 bases map to TRBD1. The V and J ends lost 6 bases and 1 base, in that order; junction bases with no gene match: 12. The CDR3 has 17 amino acids. Germline CDR1 MDHEN, CDR2 SYDVKM. The CDR3 sequence: CASRRPLGQGGSYEQYF. CDR3 nucleotide sequence: TGTGCCAGCAGACGCCCCCTCGGACAGGGGGGGTCCTACGAGCAGTACTTC.

The chain couples TRBV2 to TRBJ2-7, with TRBD2 as a possible D gene (5 bases). Trimming removed 3 bases from V and 1 base from J, with 13 bases in between. Per germline, CDR1 SNHLY and CDR2 FYNNEI. The CDR3 is 15 amino acids. CDR3 DNA sequence: TGTGCCAGCAGTGACGCGGGCATGTTATCCTACGAGCAGTACTTC. Protein product: CASSDAGMLSYEQYF.

This clonotype was counted at least ten times. The rearrangement joins TRBV20-1 to TRBJ2-3, with no clear D. Trimming stripped 5 bases from V and 0 bases from J, with 12 bases between. Germline V CDR1 and CDR2: DFQATT, SNEGSKA (reference sequence). CDR3 length: 14 residues. The CDR3 is CSAELEPSTDTQYF. In DNA form, the CDR3 reads TGCAGTGCTGAACTGGAGCCAAGCACAGATACGCAGTATTTT.

The chain joins TRBV7-9 to TRBJ1-6; D remains ambiguous. V was shortened by 7 bases and J by 7 bases, with 11 bases between the two germline ends. CDR3 length equals 13 residues. CDR1 and CDR2 from the germline V gene are SEHNR and FQNEAQ (reference sequence). DNA for the CDR3: TGTGCCAGCACGTTAGGGAACAATTCACCCCTCCACTTT. It translates to CASTLGNNSPLHF.

This clonotype was counted many times. The CDR3 here is CASSSGPGQRDGYTF. In DNA form, the CDR3 reads TGTGCCAGCAGCTCCGGACCGGGCCAGAGGGATGGCTACACCTTC. The chain employs TRBV7-9 and TRBJ1-2; no clear D gene. This CDR3 spans 15 amino acids. CDR1 is SEHNR, CDR2 FQNEAQ, per germline (reference sequence). The V end lost 4 bases, the J end lost 6 bases, and 18 bases lay between the germline ends. The full variable domain, completed using reference TRBV7-9 and TRBJ1-2, is DTGVSQNPRHKITKRGQNVTFRCDPISEHNRLYWYRQTLGQGPEFLTYFQNEAQLEKSRLLSDRFSAERPKGSFSTLEIQRTEQGDSAMYLCASSSGPGQRDGYTFGSGTRLTVV.

This clonotype was counted a few times. V gene TRBV3-1 combines with J gene TRBJ2-7, with D possibly matching TRBD1 (6 bases). The CDR3 extends over 17 amino acids. Germline assignment: CDR1 LGHDT and CDR2 YNNKEL (reference sequence). V was clipped by 0 bases and J by 2 bases, with 17 bases between them. CDR3 loop: CASSQDGSGGWTYEQYF. CDR3 nucleotide sequence: TGTGCCAGCAGCCAAGATGGTAGTGGGGGCTGGACCTACGAGCAGTACTTC.

The sample holds many counts of this clonotype. This rearrangement joins TRBV6-2 or TRBV6-3 to TRBJ2-5; TRBD2 matches 13 bases. CDR1 and CDR2 from the germline V gene are MNHEY and SVGEGT. The V gene end was trimmed by 6 bases and the J gene end by 2 bases; junction bases not matched to a gene: 9. This CDR3 contains 17 residues. The CDR3 reads CASSPGLAGEWQETQYF. The CDR3, as DNA: TGTGCCAGCAGCCCCGGACTAGCGGGAGAATGGCAAGAGACCCAGTACTTC.

This clonotype was detected only a few times. The CDR3 sequence is CASRKDRGDEQYF. The CDR3 bases are TGCGCCAGCAGGAAGGACAGGGGAGACGAGCAGTACTTC. The gene calls are TRBV5-1 and TRBJ2-7; 9 positions match TRBD1. The CDR3 spans 13 residues. Germline CDR1 is SGHRS and CDR2 is YFSETQ. V was pared by 5 bases and J by 5 bases, with 5 bases of the junction left unmatched.

In its sample, this clonotype was seen many times. This chain uses TRBV20-1 with TRBJ2-1, with 11 nucleotides matching TRBD2. Germline lookup yields CDR1 DFQATT and CDR2 SNEGSKA (reference sequence). The trim removed 6 bases at V and 3 bases at J, leaving 7 bases unmatched. The CDR3 is 15 residues long. The DNA of the CDR3 is TGCAGTGCCCCGACTAGCGGGAATATCTACAATGAGCAGTTCTTC. It encodes CSAPTSGNIYNEQFF.

Many counts were recorded for this clonotype. CDR3 residues: CASRRGQFYEQYF. CDR3 nucleotide sequence: TGTGCCAGCAGGCGGGGACAGTTCTACGAGCAGTACTTC. V usage is TRBV2 and J usage is TRBJ2-7; possible D gene TRBD1, 7 bases. The CDR3 contains 13 residues. V was shortened by 6 bases and J by 3 bases, with 12 bases between the two germline ends. The germline gives CDR1 SNHLY, CDR2 FYNNEI.

The chain has TRBV14 and TRBJ2-1, with D maybe TRBD1 (6 bases). This CDR3 comprises 14 residues. V dropped 5 bases and J dropped 7 bases, with 15 bases sitting between them. Germline V lookup: CDR1 SGHDN, CDR2 FVKESK. This CDR3 reads CASSLFGTYNEQFF. For the CDR3, the DNA is TGTGCCAGCAGCTTATTTGGGACATATAATGAGCAGTTCTTC.

This clonotype was seen ten or more times. The V and J genes are TRBV11-3 and TRBJ2-3, with D possibly being TRBD1 (5 bases). The germline V and J ends were trimmed by 5 bases and 4 bases, with 7 bases remaining between them. The CDR3 is 12 amino acids. From germline, CDR1 is SGHNT and CDR2 YENEEA. In nucleotides, the CDR3 is TGTGCCAGCAGCCAGGGCTCAGATACGCAGTATTTT. It codes for CASSQGSDTQYF.

This clonotype was picked up many times. This chain uses TRBV2 with TRBJ1-6; weak D call: TRBD1 (5 bases). Germline V gene data show CDR1 as SNHLY and CDR2 as FYNNEI. The CDR3 is 14 amino acids. V was shortened by 2 bases and J by 8 bases, with 10 bases between the two germline ends. CDR3: CASSEQGWDSPLHF. The CDR3, as DNA: TGTGCCAGCAGTGAACAGGGTTGGGATTCACCCCTCCACTTT.

The rearrangement joins TRBV27 to TRBJ2-7, with 8 bases matching TRBD1. The length of the CDR3 is 14 residues. The germline gives CDR1 MNHEY, CDR2 SMNVEV (reference sequence). Trimming removed 3 bases from V and 3 bases from J; junction bases left unmatched: 4. The CDR3: CASSFGQGDYEQYF. As DNA, the CDR3 is TGTGCCAGCAGTTTTGGACAGGGCGACTACGAGCAGTACTTC.

This clonotype was observed a few times. The chain joins TRBV6-2 or TRBV6-3 to TRBJ2-1, with 10 bases fitting TRBD2. The CDR3 has 16 residues. V shed 6 bases, J shed 4 bases, and the junction held 9 bases outside the gene matches. Germline CDR1 reads MNHEY; CDR2 reads SVGEGT. The CDR3 DNA follows: TGTGCCAGCAGGGCCTCGGGACTAGCGCGTTACAATGAGCAGTTCTTC. This sequence encodes CASRASGLARYNEQFF.

This clonotype has at least ten counts. The V and J genes are TRBV7-2 and TRBJ2-1, with 9 bases lining up with TRBD1. CDR3 length: 13 residues. From germline, CDR1 is SGHTA and CDR2 FQGNSA. V shed 5 bases, J shed 10 bases, and the junction held 6 bases outside the gene matches. The CDR3 nucleotides are TGTGCCAGCAGCGGTTTTACAGGGGGCGAGCAGTTCTTC. Translation gives CASSGFTGGEQFF.

The table lists this clonotype with a few counts. CDR3 region: CASSSTTGWGDYGYTF. Here the CDR3 DNA reads TGTGCCAGCAGCTCGACGACAGGGTGGGGTGACTATGGCTACACCTTC. This chain links TRBV9 with TRBJ1-2, with 7 bases identical to TRBD1. Trimming cost V 4 bases and J 3 bases; bases outside gene matches: 12. The CDR3 loop spans 16 amino acids. CDR1 is SGDLS, CDR2 YYNGEE, per germline.

This clonotype occurred many times. V gene TRBV11-3 combines with J gene TRBJ1-1, with D possibly TRBD1 on 6 matching bases. V shed 7 bases and J shed 0 bases, with 9 bases lying between them. Germline CDR1 is SGHNT and CDR2 is YENEEA. The length of the CDR3 is 13 residues. CDR3 residues: CASIGQLNTEAFF. Written as DNA, the CDR3 is TGTGCCAGCATCGGACAGTTGAACACTGAAGCTTTCTTT.

This clonotype was counted many times. V gene TRBV12-3 or TRBV12-4 combines with J gene TRBJ2-1, with TRBD2 matching over 16 bases. Losses at the gene ends were 1 base for V and 5 bases for J; bases not matched to a gene: 8. The CDR3 spans 19 residues. CDR3 DNA: TGTGCCAGCAGTTTAGAGGGACTAGCGGGAGGGCCTCAAGACAATGAGCAGTTCTTC. It translates to CASSLEGLAGGPQDNEQFF.

The chain couples TRBV10-3 to TRBJ2-7; no reliable D call. V lost 7 bases and J 6 bases, leaving 16 bases between the germline ends. Germline CDR1 ENHRY, CDR2 SYGVKD. The CDR3 extends over 13 amino acids. CDR3 protein: CAITGSGIGEQYF. The CDR3 nucleotides are TGTGCCATCACTGGTTCGGGTATCGGCGAGCAGTACTTC.

V is TRBV19 and J is TRBJ1-1; 8 positions match TRBD1. The CDR3 loop spans 14 amino acids. Germline-derived CDR1 and CDR2 are LNHDA and SQIVND (reference sequence). V shed 6 bases and J 4 bases; nucleotides not matched to a gene: 7. The CDR3 is CASSRGRGVTEAFF. CDR3 sequence (DNA): TGTGCCAGTAGCAGGGGGCGCGGGGTCACTGAAGCTTTCTTT.

This clonotype was found many times. This chain links TRBV7-9 with TRBJ2-7; 9 nucleotides match TRBD1. The CDR3 is 16 amino acids. Germline V gene lookup returns CDR1 SEHNR and CDR2 FQNEAQ (reference sequence). The V segment lost 5 bases and the J segment 2 bases; nucleotides outside the gene matches: 10. CDR3 DNA: TGTGCCAGCAGCGAAGGGACAGGGACCTACACCTACGAGCAGTACTTC. Encoded protein: CASSEGTGTYTYEQYF.